What follows describes a single TCR beta chain. This entry comes from a study of technical replicates of blood from a few donors. Only in-frame clones appear in the TCRdb table, and some are missing; sequencing was by immunoSEQ multiplex PCR. Among approximately 85,000 clones, about 91% were seen once, and the ten largest hold roughly 0.27%. This TCR came from a human donor in good health. The sequenced sample consisted of T cells isolated from PBMCs.

In DNA form, the CDR3 reads TGCGCCAGCAGCCATCAGGGGTACGAGCAGTACTTC. Amino acid sequence: CASSHQGYEQYF. The V and J genes are TRBV4-1 and TRBJ2-7; D possibly corresponds to TRBD1 (6 bases). Deletions cut 3 bases from V and 4 bases from J, with 7 bases between. Germline CDR1 reads MGHRA; CDR2 reads YSYEKL. CDR3 length: 12 residues.